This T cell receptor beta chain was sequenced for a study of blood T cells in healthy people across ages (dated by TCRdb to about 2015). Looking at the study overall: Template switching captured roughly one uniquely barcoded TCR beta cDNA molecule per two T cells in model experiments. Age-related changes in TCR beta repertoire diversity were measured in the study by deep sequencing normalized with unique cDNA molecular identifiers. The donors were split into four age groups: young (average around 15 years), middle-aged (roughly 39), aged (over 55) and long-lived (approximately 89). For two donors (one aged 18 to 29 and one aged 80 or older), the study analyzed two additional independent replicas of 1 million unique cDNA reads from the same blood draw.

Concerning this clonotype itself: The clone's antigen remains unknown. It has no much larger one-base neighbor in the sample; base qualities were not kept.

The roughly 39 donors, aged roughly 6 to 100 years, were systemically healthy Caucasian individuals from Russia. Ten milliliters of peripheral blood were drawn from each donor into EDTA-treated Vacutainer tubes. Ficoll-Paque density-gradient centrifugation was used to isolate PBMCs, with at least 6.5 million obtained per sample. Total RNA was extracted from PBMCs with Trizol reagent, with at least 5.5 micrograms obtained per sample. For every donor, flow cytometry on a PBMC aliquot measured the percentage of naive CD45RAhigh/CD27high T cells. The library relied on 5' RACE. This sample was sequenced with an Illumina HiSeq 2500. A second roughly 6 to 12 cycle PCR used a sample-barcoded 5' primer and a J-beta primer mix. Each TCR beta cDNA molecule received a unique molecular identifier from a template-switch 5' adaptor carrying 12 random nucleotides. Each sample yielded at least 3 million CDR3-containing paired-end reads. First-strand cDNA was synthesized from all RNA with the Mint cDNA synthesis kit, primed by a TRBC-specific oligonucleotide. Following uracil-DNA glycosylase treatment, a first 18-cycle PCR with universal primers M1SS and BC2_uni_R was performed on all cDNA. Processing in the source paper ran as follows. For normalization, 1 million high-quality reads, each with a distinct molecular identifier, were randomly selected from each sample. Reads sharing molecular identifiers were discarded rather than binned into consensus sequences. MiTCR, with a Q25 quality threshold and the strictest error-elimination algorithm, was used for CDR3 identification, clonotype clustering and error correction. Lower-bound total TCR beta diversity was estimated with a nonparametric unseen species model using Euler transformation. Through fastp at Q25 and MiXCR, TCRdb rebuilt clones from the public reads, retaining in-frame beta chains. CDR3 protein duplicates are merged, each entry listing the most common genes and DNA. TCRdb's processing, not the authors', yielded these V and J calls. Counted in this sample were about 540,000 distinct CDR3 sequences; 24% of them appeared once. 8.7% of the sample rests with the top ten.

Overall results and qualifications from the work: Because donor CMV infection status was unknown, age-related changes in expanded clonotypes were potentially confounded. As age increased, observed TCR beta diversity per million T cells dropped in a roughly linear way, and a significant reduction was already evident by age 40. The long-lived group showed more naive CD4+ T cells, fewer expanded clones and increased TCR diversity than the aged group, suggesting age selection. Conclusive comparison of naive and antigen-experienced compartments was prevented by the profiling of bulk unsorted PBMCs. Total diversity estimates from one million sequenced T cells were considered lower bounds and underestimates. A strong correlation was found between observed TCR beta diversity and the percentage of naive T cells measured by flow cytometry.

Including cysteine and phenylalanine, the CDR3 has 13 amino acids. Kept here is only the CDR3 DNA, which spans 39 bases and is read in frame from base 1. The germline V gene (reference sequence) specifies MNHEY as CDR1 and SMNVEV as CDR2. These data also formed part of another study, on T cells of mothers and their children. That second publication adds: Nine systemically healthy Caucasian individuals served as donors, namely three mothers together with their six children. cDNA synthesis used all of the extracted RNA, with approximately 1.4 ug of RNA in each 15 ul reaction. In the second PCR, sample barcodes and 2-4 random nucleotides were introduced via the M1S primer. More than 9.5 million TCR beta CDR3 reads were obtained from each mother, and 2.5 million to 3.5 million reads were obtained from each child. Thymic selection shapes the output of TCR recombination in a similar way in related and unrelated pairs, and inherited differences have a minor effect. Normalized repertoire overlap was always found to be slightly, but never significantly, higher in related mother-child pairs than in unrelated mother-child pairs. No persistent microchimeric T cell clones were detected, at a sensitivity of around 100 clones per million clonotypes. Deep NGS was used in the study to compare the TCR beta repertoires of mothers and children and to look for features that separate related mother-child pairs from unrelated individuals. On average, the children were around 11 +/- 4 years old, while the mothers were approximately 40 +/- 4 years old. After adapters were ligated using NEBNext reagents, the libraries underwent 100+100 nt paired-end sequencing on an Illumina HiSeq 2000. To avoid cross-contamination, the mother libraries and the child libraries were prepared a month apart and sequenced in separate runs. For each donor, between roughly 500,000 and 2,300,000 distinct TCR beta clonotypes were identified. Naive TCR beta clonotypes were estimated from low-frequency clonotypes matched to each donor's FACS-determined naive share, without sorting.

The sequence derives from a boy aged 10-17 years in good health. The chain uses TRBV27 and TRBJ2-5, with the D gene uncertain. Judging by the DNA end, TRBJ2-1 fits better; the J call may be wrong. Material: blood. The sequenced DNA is TGTGCCAGCAGGTCCCAACAGCTCGATGAGCAGTTCTTC. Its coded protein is CASRSQQLDEQFF.